The 8 T cell receptor beta chains below come from one sample, sequenced in a study of cytomegalovirus exposure and HLA in healthy donors. PCR amplification relied on 60 Vbeta primers (plus 13 Jbeta primers). Assay: immunoSEQ multiplex PCR; the TCRdb copy retains only in-frame clones and omits some. The profile shows 100,000 to 150,000 clones, over 60% of them singletons. Sample: PBMCs. Receptor source: a man aged 55-75 years in good health and CMV-seropositive.

The chain has TRBV15 and TRBJ1-5; D perhaps matches TRBD1 (5 bases). There are 18 residues in the CDR3. Germline V gives CDR1 LNHNV, CDR2 YYDKDF (reference sequence). The V end was cut by 4 bases, the J end by 7 bases, with 26 bases between. This CDR3 reads CATSTDQYRGGDSQPQHF. The CDR3 region has the DNA TGTGCCACCAGCACCGATCAATACCGGGGGGGAGATTCGCAGCCCCAGCATTTT.

The chain employs TRBV11-2 and TRBJ2-1; 9 bases match TRBD2. Trimming took 3 bases from V and 0 from J; bases not matched to a gene: 0. The CDR3 has 15 amino acids. Germline loops: CDR1 SGHAT, CDR2 FQNNGV. Written as DNA, the CDR3 is TGTGCCAGCAGCTTTAGCGGGGGCTCCTACAATGAGCAGTTCTTC. It specifies CASSFSGGSYNEQFF.

The CDR3 is CASGDTSNTEAFF. Here the CDR3 DNA reads TGCGCCAGCGGGGACACGTCGAACACTGAAGCTTTCTTT. The chain links TRBV10-1 to TRBJ1-1; tentatively, D is TRBD1 (6 bases). This CDR3 comprises 13 residues. V lost 8 bases and J 1 base, leaving 11 bases between the germline ends. Germline CDR1 WNHNN, CDR2 SYGVQD (reference sequence).

The V call is TRBV5-1, the J call TRBJ2-7; TRBD2 aligns across 13 bases. This CDR3 spans 17 amino acids. The V gene end was trimmed by 2 bases and the J gene end by 2 bases; junction bases not matched to a gene: 7. Per the germline V gene, CDR1 is SGHRS and CDR2 is YFSETQ. CDR3 region: CASSFTSGGASTYEQYF. The CDR3 coding sequence is TGCGCCAGCAGCTTTACTAGCGGGGGGGCCAGTACCTACGAGCAGTACTTC.

This rearrangement joins TRBV25-1 to TRBJ1-2, with D unresolved. This CDR3 is built from 15 residues. The germline V gene has CDR1 MGHDK and CDR2 SYGVNS. V was trimmed by 5 bases and J by 6 bases, leaving 19 bases between them. The DNA of the CDR3 is TGTGCCAGCAGTTCCACGGGGATTTGGAAGGATGGCTACACCTTC. Amino acids: CASSSTGIWKDGYTF.

Here the CDR3 reads CASSPSSHSGNTIYF. In nucleotides, the CDR3 is TGTGCCAGCTCACCGAGTTCCCACTCTGGAAACACCATATATTTT. V and J are TRBV18 and TRBJ1-3; D not certain. The ends were cut back, 3 bases at V and 0 bases at J, with 9 bases in the middle. Germline CDR1 is KGHSH and CDR2 is LQKENI. The CDR3 sequence is 15 residues long.

V usage is TRBV6-1 and J usage is TRBJ1-1; D gene unclear. The CDR3 sequence is 14 residues long. Germline CDR1 and CDR2: MNHNS and SASEGT. V lost 4 bases and J 1 base, leaving 10 bases between the germline ends. The DNA of the CDR3 is TGTGCCAGCAGTGGAACAGCCTCGAACACTGAAGCTTTCTTT. The encoded protein is CASSGTASNTEAFF.

The chain is built from TRBV6-1 and TRBJ1-6; 9 bases fit TRBD1. The CDR3 contains 15 residues. The V gene end was trimmed by 7 bases and the J gene end by 7 bases; junction bases not matched to a gene: 8. From germline, CDR1 is MNHNS and CDR2 SASEGT. The CDR3 DNA reads TGTGCCAGCATATTTACAGGACAGGGGAATTCACCCCTCCACTTT. This translates into CASIFTGQGNSPLHF.